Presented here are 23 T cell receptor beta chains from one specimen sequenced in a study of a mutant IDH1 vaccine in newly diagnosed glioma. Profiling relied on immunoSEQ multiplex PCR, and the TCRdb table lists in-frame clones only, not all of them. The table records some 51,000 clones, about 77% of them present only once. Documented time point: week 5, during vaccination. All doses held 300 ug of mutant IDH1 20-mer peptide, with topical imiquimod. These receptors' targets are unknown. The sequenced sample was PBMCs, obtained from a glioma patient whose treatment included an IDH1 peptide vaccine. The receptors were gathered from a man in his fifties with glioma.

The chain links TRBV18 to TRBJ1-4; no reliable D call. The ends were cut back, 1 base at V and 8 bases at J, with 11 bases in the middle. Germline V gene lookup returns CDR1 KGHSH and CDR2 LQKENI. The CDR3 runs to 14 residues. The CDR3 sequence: CASSPQRLGEKLFF. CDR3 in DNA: TGTGCCAGCTCACCACAGAGGCTCGGGGAAAAACTGTTTTTT.

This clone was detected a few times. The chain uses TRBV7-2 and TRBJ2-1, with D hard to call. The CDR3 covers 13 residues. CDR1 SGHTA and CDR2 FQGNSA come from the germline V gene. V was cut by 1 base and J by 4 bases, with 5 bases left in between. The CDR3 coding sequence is TGTGCCAGCAGCTTAGTGTCGTACAATGAGCAGTTCTTC. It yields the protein CASSLVSYNEQFF.

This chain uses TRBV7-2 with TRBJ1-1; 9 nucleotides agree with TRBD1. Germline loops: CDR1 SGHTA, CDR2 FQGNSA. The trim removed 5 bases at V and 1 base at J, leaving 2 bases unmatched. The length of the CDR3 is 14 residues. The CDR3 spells CASSKQGANTEAFF. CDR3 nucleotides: TGTGCCAGCAGCAAACAGGGGGCGAACACTGAAGCTTTCTTT.

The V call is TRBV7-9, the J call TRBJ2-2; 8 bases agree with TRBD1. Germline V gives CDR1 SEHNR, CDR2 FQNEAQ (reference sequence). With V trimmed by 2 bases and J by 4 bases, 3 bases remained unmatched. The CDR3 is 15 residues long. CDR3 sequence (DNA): TGTGCCAGCAGCTTACGGACAGGGACCACCGGGGAGCTGTTTTTT. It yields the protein CASSLRTGTTGELFF.

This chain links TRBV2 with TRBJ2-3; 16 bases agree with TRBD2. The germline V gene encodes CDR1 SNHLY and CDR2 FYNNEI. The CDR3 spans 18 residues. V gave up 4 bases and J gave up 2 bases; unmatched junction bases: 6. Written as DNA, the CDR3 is TGTGCCAGCAGTGTCCCGGGGACTAGCGGGGGGGTCACAGATACGCAGTATTTT. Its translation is CASSVPGTSGGVTDTQYF.

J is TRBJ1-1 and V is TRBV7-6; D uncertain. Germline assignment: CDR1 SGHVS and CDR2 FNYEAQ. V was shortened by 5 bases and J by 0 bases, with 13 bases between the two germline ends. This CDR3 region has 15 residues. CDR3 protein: CASSSMSGMNTEAFF. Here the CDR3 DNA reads TGTGCCAGCAGCAGTATGTCGGGGATGAACACTGAAGCTTTCTTT.

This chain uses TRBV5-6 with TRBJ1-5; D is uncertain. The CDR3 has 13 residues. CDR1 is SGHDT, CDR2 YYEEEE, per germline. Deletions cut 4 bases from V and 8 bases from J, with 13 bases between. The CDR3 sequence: CASSARGLKPQHF. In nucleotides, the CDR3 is TGTGCCAGCAGCGCGAGAGGGTTAAAGCCCCAGCATTTT.

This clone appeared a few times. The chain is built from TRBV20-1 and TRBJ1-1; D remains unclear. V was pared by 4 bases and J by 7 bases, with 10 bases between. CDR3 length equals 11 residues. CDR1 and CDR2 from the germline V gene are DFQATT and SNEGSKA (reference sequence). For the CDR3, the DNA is TGCAGTGCTATTCCAGGACTTGAAGCTTTCTTT. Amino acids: CSAIPGLEAFF.

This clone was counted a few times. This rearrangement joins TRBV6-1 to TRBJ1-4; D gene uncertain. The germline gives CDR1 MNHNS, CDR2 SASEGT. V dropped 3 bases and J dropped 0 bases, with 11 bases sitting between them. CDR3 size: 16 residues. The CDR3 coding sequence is TGTGCCAGCAGTGACCGTAACTCTGCAACTAATGAAAAACTGTTTTTT. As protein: CASSDRNSATNEKLFF.

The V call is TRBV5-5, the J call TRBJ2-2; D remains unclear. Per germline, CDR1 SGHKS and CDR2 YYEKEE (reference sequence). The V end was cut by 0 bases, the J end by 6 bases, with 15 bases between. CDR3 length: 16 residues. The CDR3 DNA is TGTGCCAGCAGCTTGGTAGGCCAATTGAAGCCCGGGGAGCTGTTTTTT. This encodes CASSLVGQLKPGELFF.

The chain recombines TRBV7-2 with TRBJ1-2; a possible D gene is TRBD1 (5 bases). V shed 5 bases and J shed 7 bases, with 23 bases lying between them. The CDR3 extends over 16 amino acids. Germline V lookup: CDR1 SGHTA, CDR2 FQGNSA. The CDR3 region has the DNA TGTGCCAGCAGCCTAAACCCACCGGGAGGGGTGGGTGGCTACACCTTC. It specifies CASSLNPPGGVGGYTF.

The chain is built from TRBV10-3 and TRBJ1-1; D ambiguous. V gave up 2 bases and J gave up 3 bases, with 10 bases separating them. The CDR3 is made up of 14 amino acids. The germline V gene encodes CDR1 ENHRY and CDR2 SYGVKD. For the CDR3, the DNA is TGTGCCATCAGTGAGCCGGGTGGGGACACTGAAGCTTTCTTT. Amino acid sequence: CAISEPGGDTEAFF.

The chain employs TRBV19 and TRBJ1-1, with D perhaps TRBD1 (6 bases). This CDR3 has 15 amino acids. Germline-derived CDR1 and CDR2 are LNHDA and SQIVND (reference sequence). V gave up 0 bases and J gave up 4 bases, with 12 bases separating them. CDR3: CASSIDLGAFTEAFF. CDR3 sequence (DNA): TGTGCCAGTAGTATAGATCTGGGGGCCTTCACTGAAGCTTTCTTT.

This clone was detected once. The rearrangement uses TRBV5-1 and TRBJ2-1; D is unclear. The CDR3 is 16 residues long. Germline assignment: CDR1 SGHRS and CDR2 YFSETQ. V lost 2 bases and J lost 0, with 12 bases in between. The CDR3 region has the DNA TGCGCCAGCAGCTTCGGCGGAACACTCTCCTACAATGAGCAGTTCTTC. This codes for CASSFGGTLSYNEQFF.

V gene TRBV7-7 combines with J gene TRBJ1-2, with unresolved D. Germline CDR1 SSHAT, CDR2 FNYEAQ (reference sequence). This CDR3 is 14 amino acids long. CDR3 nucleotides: TGTGCTAAGCCTCCAACCCAAGCTAACTATGGCTACACCTTC. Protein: CAKPPTQANYGYTF.

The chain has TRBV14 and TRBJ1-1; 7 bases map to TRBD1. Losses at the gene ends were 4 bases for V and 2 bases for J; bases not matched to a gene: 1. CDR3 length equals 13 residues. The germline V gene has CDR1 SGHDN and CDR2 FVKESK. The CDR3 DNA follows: TGTGCCAGCAGCCGACAGGGCAACACTGAAGCTTTCTTT. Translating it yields CASSRQGNTEAFF.

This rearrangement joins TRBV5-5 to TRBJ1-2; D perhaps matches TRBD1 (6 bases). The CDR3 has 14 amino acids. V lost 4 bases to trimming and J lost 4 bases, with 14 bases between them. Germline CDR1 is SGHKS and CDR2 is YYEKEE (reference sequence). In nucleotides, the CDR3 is TGTGCCAGCAGCGCGACAGGTTCGGCCTATGGCTACACCTTC. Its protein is CASSATGSAYGYTF.

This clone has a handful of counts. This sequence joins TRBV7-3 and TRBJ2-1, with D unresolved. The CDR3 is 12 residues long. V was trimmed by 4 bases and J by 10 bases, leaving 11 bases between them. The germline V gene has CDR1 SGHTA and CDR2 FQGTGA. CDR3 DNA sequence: TGTGCCAGCAGCTCCAGGACGGGCGAGCAGTTCTTC. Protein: CASSSRTGEQFF.

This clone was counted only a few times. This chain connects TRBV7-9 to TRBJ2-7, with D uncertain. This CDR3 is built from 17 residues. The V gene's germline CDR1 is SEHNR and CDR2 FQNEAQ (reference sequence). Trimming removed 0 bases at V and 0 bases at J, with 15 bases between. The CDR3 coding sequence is TGTGCCAGCAGCTTAGCTGGTCCGCGGCCTAGCTCCTACGAGCAGTACTTC. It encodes CASSLAGPRPSSYEQYF. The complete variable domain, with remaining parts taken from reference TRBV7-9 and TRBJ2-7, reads DTGVSQNPRHKITKRGQNVTFRCDPISEHNRLYWYRQTLGQGPEFLTYFQNEAQLEKSRLLSDRFSAERPKGSFSTLEIQRTEQGDSAMYLCASSLAGPRPSSYEQYFGPGTRLTVT.

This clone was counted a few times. CDR3: CASSMGEETDEQYF. In nucleotides, the CDR3 is TGTGCCAGTAGTATGGGGGAGGAGACCGACGAGCAGTACTTC. V usage is TRBV19 and J usage is TRBJ2-7; D possibly corresponds to TRBD2 (6 bases). The CDR3 is 14 amino acids. The V end lost 3 bases, the J end lost 5 bases, and 14 bases lay between the germline ends. Germline lookup yields CDR1 LNHDA and CDR2 SQIVND (reference sequence).

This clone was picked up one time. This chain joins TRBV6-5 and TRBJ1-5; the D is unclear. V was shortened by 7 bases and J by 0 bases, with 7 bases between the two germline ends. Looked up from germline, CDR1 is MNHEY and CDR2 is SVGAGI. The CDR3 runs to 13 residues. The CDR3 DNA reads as TGTGCCAGCAAAAGTGATAGCAATCAGCCCCAGCATTTT. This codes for CASKSDSNQPQHF.

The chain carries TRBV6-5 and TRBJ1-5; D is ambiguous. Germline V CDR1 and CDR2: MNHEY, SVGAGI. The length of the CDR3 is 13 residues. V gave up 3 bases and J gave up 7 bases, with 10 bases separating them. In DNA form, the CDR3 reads TGTGCCAGCAGTTATGGCATAAGCCAGCCCCAGCATTTT. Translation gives CASSYGISQPQHF.

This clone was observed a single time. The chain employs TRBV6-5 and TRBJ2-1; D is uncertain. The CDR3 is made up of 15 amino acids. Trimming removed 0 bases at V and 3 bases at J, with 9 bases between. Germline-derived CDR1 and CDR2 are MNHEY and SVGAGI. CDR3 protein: CASSYSEAVYNEQFF. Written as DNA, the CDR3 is TGTGCCAGCAGTTACTCGGAAGCTGTCTACAATGAGCAGTTCTTC.